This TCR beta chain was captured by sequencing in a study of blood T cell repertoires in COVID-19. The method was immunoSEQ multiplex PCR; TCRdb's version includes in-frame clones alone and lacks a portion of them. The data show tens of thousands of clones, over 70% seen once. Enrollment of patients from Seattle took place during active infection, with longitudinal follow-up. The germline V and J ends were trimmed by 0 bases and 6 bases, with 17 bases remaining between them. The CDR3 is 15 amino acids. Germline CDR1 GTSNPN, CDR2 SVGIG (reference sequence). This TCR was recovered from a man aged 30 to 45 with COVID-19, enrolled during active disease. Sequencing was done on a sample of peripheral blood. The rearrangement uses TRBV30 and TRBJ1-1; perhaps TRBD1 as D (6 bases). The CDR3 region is CAWSVLQGISPEAFF. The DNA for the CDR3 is TGTGCCTGGAGTGTACTGCAGGGGATCTCCCCTGAAGCTTTCTTT.